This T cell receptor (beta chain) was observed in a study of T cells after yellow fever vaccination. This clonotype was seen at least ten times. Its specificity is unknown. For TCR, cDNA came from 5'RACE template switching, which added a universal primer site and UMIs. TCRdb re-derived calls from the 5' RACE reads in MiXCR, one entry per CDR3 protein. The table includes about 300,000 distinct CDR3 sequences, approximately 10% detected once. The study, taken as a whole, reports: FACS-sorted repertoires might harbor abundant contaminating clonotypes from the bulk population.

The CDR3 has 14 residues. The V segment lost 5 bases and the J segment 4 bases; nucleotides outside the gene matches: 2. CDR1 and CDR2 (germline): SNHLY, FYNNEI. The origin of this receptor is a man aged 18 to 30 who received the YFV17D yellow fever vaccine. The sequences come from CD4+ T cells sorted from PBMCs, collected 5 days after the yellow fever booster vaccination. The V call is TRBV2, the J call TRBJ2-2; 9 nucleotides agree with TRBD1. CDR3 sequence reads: CASSRDRVTGELFF. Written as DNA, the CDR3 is TGTGCCAGCAGTCGGGACAGGGTCACCGGGGAGCTGTTTTTT.